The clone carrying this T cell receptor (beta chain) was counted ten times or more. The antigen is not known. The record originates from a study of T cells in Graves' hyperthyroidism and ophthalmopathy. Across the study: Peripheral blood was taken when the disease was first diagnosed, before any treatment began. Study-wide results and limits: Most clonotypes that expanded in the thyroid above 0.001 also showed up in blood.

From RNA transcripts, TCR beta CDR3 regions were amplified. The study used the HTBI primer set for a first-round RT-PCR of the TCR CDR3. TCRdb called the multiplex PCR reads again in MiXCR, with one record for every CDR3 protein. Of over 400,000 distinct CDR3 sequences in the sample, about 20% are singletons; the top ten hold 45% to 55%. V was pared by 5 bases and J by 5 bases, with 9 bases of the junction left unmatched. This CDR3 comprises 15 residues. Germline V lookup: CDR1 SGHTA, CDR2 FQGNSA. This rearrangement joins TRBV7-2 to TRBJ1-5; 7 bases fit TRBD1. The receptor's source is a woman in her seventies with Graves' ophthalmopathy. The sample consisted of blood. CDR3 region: CASSQDRAPYQPQHF. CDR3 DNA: TGTGCCAGCAGCCAAGACAGGGCGCCTTATCAGCCCCAGCATTTT.